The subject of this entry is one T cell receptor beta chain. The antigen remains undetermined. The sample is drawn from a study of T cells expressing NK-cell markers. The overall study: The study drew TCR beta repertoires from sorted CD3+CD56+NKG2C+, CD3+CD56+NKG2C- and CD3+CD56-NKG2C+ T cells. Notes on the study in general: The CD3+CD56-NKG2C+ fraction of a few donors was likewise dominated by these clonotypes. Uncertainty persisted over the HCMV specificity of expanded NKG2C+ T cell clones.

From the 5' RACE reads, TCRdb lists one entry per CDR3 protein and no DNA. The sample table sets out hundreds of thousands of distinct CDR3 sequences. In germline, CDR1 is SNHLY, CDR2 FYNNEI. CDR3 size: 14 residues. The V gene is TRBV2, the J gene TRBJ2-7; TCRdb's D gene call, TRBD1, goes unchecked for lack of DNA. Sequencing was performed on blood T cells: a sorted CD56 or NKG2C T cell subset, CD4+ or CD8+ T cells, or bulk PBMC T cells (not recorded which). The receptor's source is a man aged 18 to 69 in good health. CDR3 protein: CASRGTAESYEQYF.